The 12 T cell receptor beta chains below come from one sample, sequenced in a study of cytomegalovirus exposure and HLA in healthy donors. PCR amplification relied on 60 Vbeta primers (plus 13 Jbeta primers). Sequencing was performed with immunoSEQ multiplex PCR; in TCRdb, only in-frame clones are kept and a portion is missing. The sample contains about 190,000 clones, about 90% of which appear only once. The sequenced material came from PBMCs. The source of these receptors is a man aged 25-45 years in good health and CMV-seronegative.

CDR3 nucleotide sequence: TGTGCCAGCAGCTTAAGGGGACAGCTGAATGAAAAACTGTTTTTT. It translates to CASSLRGQLNEKLFF. The V gene is TRBV7-2, the J gene TRBJ1-4; TRBD1 aligns across 7 bases. Germline V CDR1 and CDR2: SGHTA, FQGNSA. CDR3 size: 15 residues. Losses at the gene ends were 2 bases for V and 5 bases for J; bases not matched to a gene: 5.

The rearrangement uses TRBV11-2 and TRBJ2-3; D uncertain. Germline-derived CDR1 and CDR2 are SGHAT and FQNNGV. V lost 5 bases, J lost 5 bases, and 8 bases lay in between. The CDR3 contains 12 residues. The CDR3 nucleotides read TGTGCCAGCAGCGCGGTGGGAGATACGCAGTATTTT. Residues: CASSAVGDTQYF.

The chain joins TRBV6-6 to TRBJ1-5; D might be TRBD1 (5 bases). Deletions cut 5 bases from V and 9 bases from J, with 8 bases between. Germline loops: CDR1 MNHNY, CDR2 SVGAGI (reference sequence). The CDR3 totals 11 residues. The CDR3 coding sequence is TGTGCCAGCAGTCGCGGGGGGCCCCAGCATTTT. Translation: CASSRGGPQHF.

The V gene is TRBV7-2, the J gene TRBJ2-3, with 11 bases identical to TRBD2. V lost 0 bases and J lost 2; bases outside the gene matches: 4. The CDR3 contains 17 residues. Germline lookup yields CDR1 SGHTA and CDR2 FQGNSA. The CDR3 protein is CASSLAVAGGITDTQYF. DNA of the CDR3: TGTGCCAGCAGCTTAGCGGTAGCGGGGGGGATCACAGATACGCAGTATTTT.

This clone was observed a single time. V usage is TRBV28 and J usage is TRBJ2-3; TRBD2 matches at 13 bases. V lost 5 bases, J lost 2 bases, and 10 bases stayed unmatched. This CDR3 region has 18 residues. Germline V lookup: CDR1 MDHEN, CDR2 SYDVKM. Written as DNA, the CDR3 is TGTGCCAGCAGTCCTTATTGGACTAGCGGGGGTTACACAGATACGCAGTATTTT. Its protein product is CASSPYWTSGGYTDTQYF.

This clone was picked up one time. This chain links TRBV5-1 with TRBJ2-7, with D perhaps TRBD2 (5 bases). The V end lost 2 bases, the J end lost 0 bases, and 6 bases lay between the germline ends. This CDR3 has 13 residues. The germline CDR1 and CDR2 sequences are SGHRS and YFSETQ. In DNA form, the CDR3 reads TGCGCCAGCAGCTTAGGGAGCTCCTACGAGCAGTACTTC. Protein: CASSLGSSYEQYF.

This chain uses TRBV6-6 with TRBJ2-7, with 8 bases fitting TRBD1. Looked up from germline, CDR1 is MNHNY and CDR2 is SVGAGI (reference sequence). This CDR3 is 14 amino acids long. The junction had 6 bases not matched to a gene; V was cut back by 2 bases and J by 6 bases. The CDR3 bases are TGTGCCAGCAGTTACGCGACAGGGGTAGGCGAGCAGTACTTC. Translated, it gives CASSYATGVGEQYF.

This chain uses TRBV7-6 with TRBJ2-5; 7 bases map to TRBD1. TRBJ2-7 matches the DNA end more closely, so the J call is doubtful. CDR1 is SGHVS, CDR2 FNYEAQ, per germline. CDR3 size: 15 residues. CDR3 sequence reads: CASSAPGGRGYEQYF. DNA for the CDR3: TGTGCCAGCAGCGCCCCAGGGGGAAGGGGTTACGAGCAGTACTTC.

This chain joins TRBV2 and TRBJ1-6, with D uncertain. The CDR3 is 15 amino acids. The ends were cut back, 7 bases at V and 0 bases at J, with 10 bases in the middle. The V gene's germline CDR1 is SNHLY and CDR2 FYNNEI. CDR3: CASMEGSSYNSPLHF. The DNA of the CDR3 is TGTGCCAGCATGGAGGGAAGCTCCTATAATTCACCCCTCCACTTT.

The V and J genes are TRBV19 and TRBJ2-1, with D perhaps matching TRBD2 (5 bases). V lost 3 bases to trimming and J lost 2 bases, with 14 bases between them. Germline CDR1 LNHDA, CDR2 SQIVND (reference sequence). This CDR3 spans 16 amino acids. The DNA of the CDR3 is TGTGCCAGTAGTATTTATAGGAGCGGTGCCTACAATGAGCAGTTCTTC. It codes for CASSIYRSGAYNEQFF.

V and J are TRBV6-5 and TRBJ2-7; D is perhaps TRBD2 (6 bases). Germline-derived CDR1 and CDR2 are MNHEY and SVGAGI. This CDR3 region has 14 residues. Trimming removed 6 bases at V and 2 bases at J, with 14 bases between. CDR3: CASSSRGSTYEQYF. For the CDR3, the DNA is TGTGCCAGCAGCTCACGGGGGTCGACCTACGAGCAGTACTTC.

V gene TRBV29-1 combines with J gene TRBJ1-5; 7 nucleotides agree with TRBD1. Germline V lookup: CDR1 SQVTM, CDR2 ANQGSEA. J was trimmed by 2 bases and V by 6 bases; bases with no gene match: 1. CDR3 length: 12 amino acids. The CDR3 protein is CSVGQGNQPQHF. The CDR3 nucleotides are TGCAGCGTCGGACAGGGCAATCAGCCCCAGCATTTT.